Below are 27 T cell receptor beta chains sequenced from a single sample in a study of T cell responses to AZD1222 COVID-19 vaccine (dated by TCRdb to the early 2020s). Reading the label with the study, this specimen's time point is: baseline before first vaccination. Sample treatment or condition, as interpreted from the label and publication: meningococcal conjugate vaccine given as trial control. Library construction relied on the immunoSEQ multiplex PCR assay. Held by TCRdb, this immuneACCESS table contains in-frame sequences only and omits some clones. Under half of the omission traces to an unresolved V gene where checked; the cause of the rest is unknown. This sample gives more than 150,000 clones in total; more than 75% of them show up just once. In total, the top ten clones hold 2.5% to 3% of the sample. This specimen consisted of peripheral blood, obtained on day 0 of MenACWY control vaccination. These receptors were obtained from an adult in good health.

The V and J genes are TRBV7-8 and TRBJ2-7, with 7 positions matching TRBD1. V shed 3 bases, J shed 4 bases, and the junction held 6 bases outside the gene matches. The length of the CDR3 is 14 residues. The germline V gene encodes CDR1 SGHVS and CDR2 FQNEAQ. CDR3 DNA sequence: TGTGCCAGCAGCTTTAGGGGGCTTGGATACGAGCAGTACTTC. It specifies CASSFRGLGYEQYF.

The rearrangement joins TRBV6-2 or TRBV6-3 to TRBJ2-1; 8 nucleotides line up with TRBD1. The V segment lost 5 bases and the J segment 7 bases; nucleotides outside the gene matches: 7. This CDR3 has 14 residues. Germline CDR1 reads MNHEY; CDR2 reads SVGEGT. The CDR3 spells CASSPRTGINEQFF. In DNA form, the CDR3 reads TGTGCCAGCAGTCCCCGGACAGGGATAAATGAGCAGTTCTTC.

The chain links TRBV29-1 to TRBJ1-5, with D possibly being TRBD1 (5 bases). This CDR3 has 12 residues. Trimming removed 6 bases from V and 4 bases from J, with 10 bases in between. Looked up from germline, CDR1 is SQVTM and CDR2 is ANQGSEA. The chain's CDR3 is CSVAGGNQPQHF. For the CDR3, the DNA is TGCAGCGTAGCCGGGGGTAATCAGCCCCAGCATTTT.

This clone ranks as large. The chain recombines TRBV25-1 with TRBJ2-2, with 9 bases fitting TRBD1. The germline CDR1 and CDR2 sequences are MGHDK and SYGVNS. The CDR3 sequence is 15 residues long. The junction had 4 bases not matched to a gene; V was cut back by 5 bases and J by 3 bases. The CDR3 nucleotides are TGTGCCAGCAGTCCACAGGGGGCGGACACCGGGGAGCTGTTTTTT. Protein product: CASSPQGADTGELFF.

This chain joins TRBV30 and TRBJ1-2; D call uncertain. Trimming stripped 3 bases from V and 7 bases from J, with 12 bases between. The CDR3 has 12 residues. From germline, CDR1 is GTSNPN and CDR2 SVGIG (reference sequence). The DNA of the CDR3 is TGTGCCTGGAGCAACCCAGCGGGTGGCTACACCTTC. Encoded protein: CAWSNPAGGYTF.

The V gene is TRBV5-1, the J gene TRBJ1-1; TRBD1 matches at 7 bases. The CDR3 has 17 amino acids. CDR1 and CDR2 from the germline V gene are SGHRS and YFSETQ. V lost 2 bases and J lost 4; bases outside the gene matches: 14. The CDR3 DNA sequence: TGCGCCAGCAGCTTAAATCCGACAGGGTCCCAGAGCACTGAAGCTTTCTTT. Encoded protein: CASSLNPTGSQSTEAFF.

The J gene is TRBJ1-1, the V gene TRBV5-1; D might be TRBD1 (5 bases). Germline V gene data show CDR1 as SGHRS and CDR2 as YFSETQ. The CDR3 is 14 amino acids. Trimming took 9 bases from V and 4 from J, leaving 19 bases between them. In DNA, the CDR3 is TGCGCCACTAGGAAAACTGAGGGGAGCACTGAAGCTTTCTTT. It codes for CATRKTEGSTEAFF.

This rearrangement joins TRBV6-5 to TRBJ1-6, with 10 bases aligning to TRBD1. This CDR3 spans 15 amino acids. The V segment lost 7 bases and the J segment 4 bases; nucleotides outside the gene matches: 4. Germline-derived CDR1 and CDR2 are MNHEY and SVGAGI. As DNA, the CDR3 is TGTGCCAGCAAGGACAGGGGGTCTTATAATTCACCCCTCCACTTT. Translated, it gives CASKDRGSYNSPLHF.

The chain links TRBV6-1 to TRBJ2-7; D is ambiguous. The CDR3 is 13 residues long. Between the trimmed V and J ends, which lost 1 base and 2 bases, there was a span of 6 bases. Germline-derived CDR1 and CDR2 are MNHNS and SASEGT. The CDR3 here is CASSEVSAYEQYF. The CDR3, as DNA: TGTGCCAGCAGTGAAGTTTCTGCCTACGAGCAGTACTTC.

V gene TRBV6-6 combines with J gene TRBJ2-5, with a possible D match to TRBD1 (7 bases). This CDR3 comprises 17 residues. Trimming took 5 bases from V and 2 from J, leaving 21 bases between them. In germline, CDR1 is MNHNY, CDR2 SVGAGI (reference sequence). The CDR3 coding sequence is TGTGCCAGCAGTCACCCCACCTTTTCAGGGGGGCAAGAGACCCAGTACTTC. Its protein is CASSHPTFSGGQETQYF.

This clone was counted a few times. The chain uses TRBV19 and TRBJ1-1, with D unclear. V was cut by 7 bases and J by 0 bases, with 12 bases left in between. The CDR3 sequence is 14 residues long. Germline CDR1 and CDR2: LNHDA and SQIVND (reference sequence). The DNA of the CDR3 is TGTGCCAGTATCGTGGGAAACATGAACACTGAAGCTTTCTTT. This codes for CASIVGNMNTEAFF. The whole variable domain, remainder taken from reference TRBV19 and TRBJ1-1, is DGGITQSPKYLFRKEGQNVTLSCEQNLNHDAMYWYRQDPGQGLRLIYYSQIVNDFQKGDIAEGYSVSREKKESFPLTVTSAQKNPTAFYLCASIVGNMNTEAFFGQGTRLTVV.

The rearrangement joins TRBV4-1 to TRBJ2-4; D unresolved. Germline lookup yields CDR1 MGHRA and CDR2 YSYEKL. The CDR3 extends over 15 amino acids. V was shortened by 3 bases and J by 0 bases, with 9 bases between the two germline ends. CDR3 amino acids: CASSHIQLAKNIQYF. The CDR3 DNA reads TGCGCCAGCAGCCACATTCAGCTAGCCAAAAACATTCAGTACTTC.

CDR3 bases: TGTGCCAGCAGTTACACAAGGGGGAAATGGTCACCCCTCCACTTT. Translated, it gives CASSYTRGKWSPLHF. This chain links TRBV6-5 with TRBJ1-6; weak D call: TRBD1 (6 bases). CDR3 length: 15 amino acids. The germline CDR1 and CDR2 sequences are MNHEY and SVGAGI. The germline V and J ends were trimmed by 2 bases and 10 bases, with 15 bases remaining between them.

J is TRBJ2-5 and V is TRBV15, with D tentatively TRBD1 (6 bases). The CDR3 runs to 14 residues. Germline-derived CDR1 and CDR2 are LNHNV and YYDKDF (reference sequence). Trimming cost V 2 bases and J 0 bases, with 7 bases left between them. As DNA, the CDR3 is TGTGCCACCAGCAGATGGACAGACCAAGAGACCCAGTACTTC. It translates to CATSRWTDQETQYF.

The chain couples TRBV18 to TRBJ2-7; either TRBD1 or TRBD2 may supply D (5 bases each). The CDR3 covers 14 residues. Germline V lookup: CDR1 KGHSH, CDR2 LQKENI. Deletions cut 2 bases from V and 3 bases from J, with 11 bases between. CDR3 in DNA: TGTGCCAGCTCACCAACAGAGGGGTTCTACGAGCAGTACTTC. Protein sequence: CASSPTEGFYEQYF.

The V and J genes are TRBV7-8 and TRBJ2-7, with D tentatively TRBD1 (5 bases). CDR3 length: 14 residues. CDR1 is SGHVS and CDR2 is FQNEAQ in the germline V gene. V was clipped by 1 base and J by 6 bases, with 13 bases between them. DNA of the CDR3: TGTGCCAGCAGCTTAGTTGTGGGTCAGGGCGAGCAGTACTTC. It yields the protein CASSLVVGQGEQYF.

The chain links TRBV4-2 to TRBJ1-1; 9 positions match TRBD1. In germline, CDR1 is LGHNA, CDR2 YNFKEQ. Trimming took 0 bases from V and 6 from J; bases not matched to a gene: 5. The CDR3 totals 15 residues. The CDR3 is CASSQDWDRASEAFF. The CDR3 DNA sequence: TGTGCCAGCAGCCAAGATTGGGACAGGGCGTCTGAAGCTTTCTTT.

This chain links TRBV27 with TRBJ1-1, with a tentative D call TRBD1 (6 bases). V lost 6 bases and J lost 1, with 15 bases in between. The CDR3 extends over 15 amino acids. Germline-derived CDR1 and CDR2 are MNHEY and SMNVEV (reference sequence). The CDR3 here is CASRTQGYGNTEAFF. DNA of the CDR3: TGTGCCAGCAGGACCCAGGGGTATGGGAACACTGAAGCTTTCTTT.

This sequence joins TRBV7-9 and TRBJ2-3; 7 nucleotides line up with TRBD2. The CDR3 length is 12 residues. CDR1 SEHNR and CDR2 FQNEAQ come from the germline V gene (reference sequence). V trimming: 5 bases; J trimming: 4 bases; junction bases outside the gene matches: 0. The chain's CDR3 is CASSGGADTQYF. DNA of the CDR3: TGTGCCAGCAGCGGGGGGGCAGATACGCAGTATTTT.

The V call is TRBV24-1, the J call TRBJ2-3, with 8 bases matching TRBD2. CDR1 KGHDR and CDR2 SFDVKD come from the germline V gene. The CDR3 spans 16 residues. J was trimmed by 2 bases and V by 2 bases; bases with no gene match: 5. The CDR3 sequence: CATSDSVSGNTDTQYF. Here the CDR3 DNA reads TGTGCCACCAGTGATTCCGTTAGCGGGAACACAGATACGCAGTATTTT.

The chain carries TRBV13 and TRBJ2-6, with D tentatively TRBD1 (5 bases). The CDR3 contains 20 residues. Germline V CDR1 and CDR2: PRHDT, FYEKMQ (reference sequence). V was trimmed by 0 bases and J by 0 bases, leaving 18 bases between them. CDR3 amino acids: CASSLGKGPGALSGANVLTF. As DNA, the CDR3 is TGTGCCAGCAGCTTAGGGAAGGGGCCGGGTGCGCTCTCTGGGGCCAACGTCCTGACTTTC.

The rearrangement links TRBV4-1 to TRBJ1-1; 7 positions match TRBD1. The ends lost 3 bases at V and 4 bases at J; junction bases unmatched: 11. The CDR3 is 16 residues long. In germline, CDR1 is MGHRA, CDR2 YSYEKL. CDR3 in DNA: TGCGCCAGCAGCCATCGACGGAGGGGGACAGCCACTGAAGCTTTCTTT. Its translation: CASSHRRRGTATEAFF.

The chain joins TRBV28 to TRBJ2-6, with D possibly matching TRBD1 (6 bases). The CDR3 is made up of 17 amino acids. Per germline, CDR1 MDHEN and CDR2 SYDVKM. Trimming took 5 bases from V and 4 from J, leaving 18 bases between them. Here the CDR3 DNA reads TGTGCCAGCAGTACAGGGTCTGACCCCTCCGGGGCCAACGTCCTGACTTTC. It encodes CASSTGSDPSGANVLTF.

J is TRBJ2-7 and V is TRBV28; D uncertain. This CDR3 is 12 amino acids long. The V end lost 6 bases, the J end lost 4 bases, and 10 bases lay between the germline ends. The V gene's germline CDR1 is MDHEN and CDR2 SYDVKM. In DNA form, the CDR3 reads TGTGCCAGCAGCCTCGTAGAGTACGAGCAGTACTTC. Amino acid sequence: CASSLVEYEQYF.

This chain links TRBV23-1 with TRBJ1-4; weak D call: TRBD1 (6 bases). TRBV23-1 is an ORF, with its function uncertain. CDR3 size: 15 residues. V was shortened by 4 bases and J by 5 bases, with 14 bases between the two germline ends. This CDR3 is CASSPRGGLNEKLFF. CDR3 DNA: TGCGCCAGCAGTCCCCGCGGGGGCTTGAATGAAAAACTGTTTTTT.

This rearrangement joins TRBV5-5 to TRBJ2-1; no reliable D call. The CDR3 runs 12 residues. Trimming shortened V by 0 bases and J by 7 bases, and 5 bases separated the two germline ends. Germline loops: CDR1 SGHKS, CDR2 YYEKEE (reference sequence). The CDR3 loop is CASSLAMNEQFF. CDR3 in DNA: TGTGCCAGCAGCTTGGCCATGAATGAGCAGTTCTTC. Full variable domain (missing parts from reference TRBV5-5 and TRBJ2-1): DAGVTQSPTHLIKTRGQQVTLRCSPISGHKSVSWYQQVLGQGPQFIFQYYEKEERGRGNFPDRFSARQFPNYSSELNVNALLLGDSALYLCASSLAMNEQFFGPGTRLTVL.

The chain links TRBV10-3 to TRBJ1-1, with a tentative D call TRBD1 (6 bases). The CDR3 length is 15 residues. From germline, CDR1 is ENHRY and CDR2 SYGVKD. V lost 3 bases and J 1 base, leaving 12 bases between the germline ends. The CDR3 DNA reads TGTGCCATCAGTGACGTGGACAGAGGGAACACTGAAGCTTTCTTT. Its translation: CAISDVDRGNTEAFF.